The 14 T cell receptor beta chains below come from one sample, sequenced in a study of TIL therapy for anti-PD-1-resistant metastatic lung cancer. Time point here: pre-treatment sample, taken before nivolumab and TIL therapy. This was the immunoSEQ v3 assay. Only in-frame clones appear in the TCRdb table, and some are missing; sequencing was by immunoSEQ multiplex PCR. The sample records roughly 57,000 clones, 75% to 85% being singletons. This sample comprised blood, obtained at baseline. These receptors were obtained from a person between 25 and 79 years old with non-small cell lung cancer.

The chain links TRBV4-3 to TRBJ1-1; D is unresolved. Looked up from germline, CDR1 is LGHNA and CDR2 is YSLEER. The CDR3 loop spans 14 amino acids. The V end was cut by 0 bases, the J end by 8 bases, with 13 bases between. In DNA, the CDR3 is TGCGCCAGCAGCCAAGATTATTCGGGCAGGGAAGCTTTCTTT. This translates into CASSQDYSGREAFF.

This chain uses TRBV7-8 with TRBJ2-7, with 7 bases fitting TRBD2. The V segment lost 1 base and the J segment 7 bases; nucleotides outside the gene matches: 7. The germline gives CDR1 SGHVS, CDR2 FQNEAQ. The CDR3 has 14 amino acids. CDR3 DNA: TGTGCCAGCAGCTTAGAGCGGGGATTTCCTGAGCAGTACTTC. The encoded protein is CASSLERGFPEQYF. The complete variable domain, with remaining parts taken from reference TRBV7-8 and TRBJ2-7, reads GAGVSQSPRYKVAKRGQDVALRCDPISGHVSLFWYQQALGQGPEFLTYFQNEAQLDKSGLPSDRFFAERPEGSVSTLKIQRTQQEDSAVYLCASSLERGFPEQYFGPGTRLTVT.

The V call is TRBV14, the J call TRBJ2-2, with TRBD1 matching 7 bases. The V and J ends lost 5 bases and 1 base, in that order; junction bases with no gene match: 10. Per the germline V gene, CDR1 is SGHDN and CDR2 is FVKESK. The length of the CDR3 is 17 residues. The CDR3 region has the DNA TGTGCCAGCAGCTATGATGACAGGGAAATGAACACCGGGGAGCTGTTTTTT. Protein: CASSYDDREMNTGELFF.

This clone was counted between two and nine times. The V gene is TRBV12-3 or TRBV12-4, the J gene TRBJ1-4; D not certain. The V end lost 8 bases, the J end lost 8 bases, and 15 bases lay between the germline ends. The CDR3 runs 13 residues. The CDR3: CASRKNKVEKLFF. The CDR3, as DNA: TGTGCCAGCCGAAAAAACAAGGTGGAAAAACTGTTTTTT.

The chain uses TRBV5-6 and TRBJ2-3, with D unresolved. Germline-derived CDR1 and CDR2 are SGHDT and YYEEEE. The CDR3 extends over 12 amino acids. The V and J ends lost 2 bases and 6 bases respectively, with 7 bases between them. The CDR3 sequence: CASSFDPDTQYF. Here the CDR3 DNA reads TGTGCCAGCAGCTTTGACCCCGATACGCAGTATTTT.

The chain combines TRBV7-8 with TRBJ1-5; D is undetermined. Germline V lookup: CDR1 SGHVS, CDR2 FQNEAQ. The CDR3 is 17 residues long. V lost 5 bases and J lost 2, with 19 bases in between. CDR3 residues: CASSPNLYSGGNQPQHF. CDR3 nucleotide sequence: TGTGCCAGCAGCCCCAACCTTTACAGTGGCGGCAATCAGCCCCAGCATTTT.

This rearrangement joins TRBV7-6 to TRBJ1-3, with TRBD1 matching over 10 bases. The CDR3 loop spans 16 amino acids. Germline CDR1 and CDR2: SGHVS and FNYEAQ. Trimming removed 5 bases from V and 3 bases from J; junction bases left unmatched: 7. In DNA, the CDR3 is TGTGCCAGCAGCCCCGTGACAGGGGGCATTGGAAACACCATATATTTT. Amino acids: CASSPVTGGIGNTIYF.

The chain is built from TRBV5-7 and TRBJ2-6; 10 bases line up with TRBD1. TRBV5-7 is an ORF for which the function is uncertain. The J segment lost 0 bases and the V segment lost 4 bases, leaving 4 bases of the junction unmatched. The CDR3 contains 17 residues. CDR3 residues: CASSTGQGVSGANVLTF. As DNA, the CDR3 is TGTGCCAGCAGCACCGGACAGGGGGTCTCTGGGGCCAACGTCCTGACTTTC.

The chain carries TRBV14 and TRBJ2-7; D not resolved. V was shortened by 1 base and J by 0 bases, with 13 bases between the two germline ends. This CDR3 is built from 16 residues. The germline V gene has CDR1 SGHDN and CDR2 FVKESK. The CDR3 nucleotides are TGTGCCAGCAGCCAAGGATCGGCAGTCCGCTCCTACGAGCAGTACTTC. This encodes CASSQGSAVRSYEQYF. Complete variable domain (other parts from reference TRBV14 and TRBJ2-7): EAGVTQFPSHSVIEKGQTVTLRCDPISGHDNLYWYRRVMGKEIKFLLHFVKESKQDESGMPNNRFLAERTGGTYSTLKVQPAELEDSGVYFCASSQGSAVRSYEQYFGPGTRLTVT.

The chain employs TRBV7-2 and TRBJ2-2; perhaps TRBD2 as D (5 bases). Trimming removed 4 bases at V and 4 bases at J, with 13 bases between. Germline assignment: CDR1 SGHTA and CDR2 FQGNSA. The CDR3 consists of 15 residues. The CDR3 DNA follows: TGTGCCAGCAGCTCTCTGGTCGCGGGCACCGGGGAGCTGTTTTTT. It is translated as CASSSLVAGTGELFF.

V and J are TRBV21-1 and TRBJ1-3; the tabulated D call, TRBD1, remains unverified against the DNA. TRBV21-1 is a pseudogene segment. This CDR3 is 16 amino acids long. The CDR3 here is CASSNGQPGAGNTIYF. DNA of the CDR3: TGTGCCAGCAGCAATGGACAGCCTGGCGCTGGAAACACCATATATTTT.

The chain carries TRBV15 and TRBJ2-7, with 11 nucleotides matching TRBD2. Germline V lookup: CDR1 LNHNV, CDR2 YYDKDF (reference sequence). The CDR3 has 16 amino acids. J lost 4 bases, V lost 0 bases, and 5 bases had no gene match. CDR3 protein: CATSREGSGGAYEQYF. In DNA, the CDR3 is TGTGCCACCAGCAGAGAAGGTAGCGGGGGGGCTTACGAGCAGTACTTC.

V gene TRBV2 combines with J gene TRBJ1-5, with TRBD1 matching 7 bases. Germline V CDR1 and CDR2: SNHLY, FYNNEI. The CDR3 extends over 14 amino acids. The V segment lost 6 bases and the J segment 5 bases; nucleotides outside the gene matches: 7. The CDR3 coding sequence is TGTGCCAGCAGCCAGGACAGGAGGGATCAGCCCCAGCATTTT. The encoded protein is CASSQDRRDQPQHF.

The rearrangement links TRBV30 to TRBJ2-1, with D hard to call. The CDR3 covers 14 residues. Germline V CDR1 and CDR2: GTSNPN, SVGIG (reference sequence). Between the trimmed V and J ends, which lost 0 bases and 9 bases, there was a span of 15 bases. CDR3 coding DNA: TGTGCCTGGAGTGTACTGTCAGAATTCAGTGAGCAGTTCTTC. It encodes CAWSVLSEFSEQFF.